This passage covers 27 T cell receptor beta chains from one sample sequenced in a study of cytomegalovirus exposure and HLA in healthy donors. Vbeta (60) and Jbeta (13) primers were used in the PCR. Sequencing used immunoSEQ multiplex PCR; TCRdb keeps in-frame clones, though not all of them. The sample includes 150,000 to 200,000 clones, more than 60% seen only once; the top ten take about 7.7%. The sample consisted of PBMCs. All receptors derive from a woman between 35 and 50 years old in good health and CMV-seropositive.

The chain recombines TRBV6-5 with TRBJ2-2; D gene unclear. This CDR3 comprises 13 residues. Per the germline V gene, CDR1 is MNHEY and CDR2 is SVGAGI. Trimming pared 8 bases from V and 0 bases from J, leaving 7 bases between. CDR3 coding DNA: TGTGCCAGCTTTGGCCCGAACACCGGGGAGCTGTTTTTT. This encodes CASFGPNTGELFF.

The chain is built from TRBV7-9 and TRBJ2-1; maybe TRBD2 (7 bases). Germline loops: CDR1 SEHNR, CDR2 FQNEAQ (reference sequence). The CDR3 is 15 residues long. Trimming stripped 1 base from V and 3 bases from J, with 10 bases between. The CDR3 sequence is CASSLGGGGYNEQFF. The CDR3 nucleotides read TGTGCCAGCAGCTTAGGAGGGGGGGGCTACAATGAGCAGTTCTTC.

J is TRBJ1-3 and V is TRBV28, with 8 bases matching TRBD1. This CDR3 has 17 amino acids. Looked up from germline, CDR1 is MDHEN and CDR2 is SYDVKM. Trimming removed 5 bases from V and 4 bases from J; junction bases left unmatched: 13. The CDR3: CASSLTFRRDRGNTIYF. The CDR3 nucleotides read TGTGCCAGCAGTCTTACATTCCGCCGGGACAGGGGAAACACCATATATTTT.

V and J are TRBV5-1 and TRBJ2-1; TRBD2 is a possible D gene (6 bases). This CDR3 region has 15 residues. With 5 bases removed from V and 0 bases from J, the gap between germline ends came to 12 bases. Germline CDR1 reads SGHRS; CDR2 reads YFSETQ. CDR3 nucleotides: TGCGCCAGCAGAAGGGACTCGAGCTCCTACAATGAGCAGTTCTTC. Translation gives CASRRDSSSYNEQFF. Full variable domain (missing parts from reference TRBV5-1 and TRBJ2-1): KAGVTQTPRYLIKTRGQQVTLSCSPISGHRSVSWYQQTPGQGLQFLFEYFSETQRNKGNFPGRFSGRQFSNSRSEMNVSTLELGDSALYLCASRRDSSSYNEQFFGPGTRLTVL.

This clone occurred once. V and J are TRBV4-2 and TRBJ2-7; 11 bases map to TRBD2. V lost 0 bases to trimming and J lost 4 bases; unmatched junction nucleotides: 14. The CDR3 runs 19 residues. Germline V gene data show CDR1 as LGHNA and CDR2 as YNFKEQ. The CDR3 nucleotides read TGTGCCAGCAGCCAAGATGTAGCGGGAGGGCCATTAATGCCGTACGAGCAGTACTTC. The encoded protein is CASSQDVAGGPLMPYEQYF.

This clone was found once. The rearrangement links TRBV21-1 to TRBJ1-5; the table assigns TRBD1, which was not confirmed against the DNA. TRBV21-1 is flagged as a pseudogene. The CDR3 totals 17 residues. DNA of the CDR3: TGTGCCAGCAGGATGTGGGTCCCCGACAGGAACAATCAGCCCCAGCATTTT. Residues: CASRMWVPDRNNQPQHF.

The V gene is TRBV7-3, the J gene TRBJ2-1, with D possibly TRBD2 on 6 matching bases. Trimming shortened V by 2 bases and J by 6 bases, and 14 bases separated the two germline ends. CDR1 is SGHTA and CDR2 is FQGTGA in the germline V gene. This CDR3 is 15 amino acids long. The CDR3 sequence is CASSLVNLGGNEQFF. In DNA, the CDR3 is TGTGCCAGCAGCTTAGTAAACCTCGGGGGCAATGAGCAGTTCTTC.

This chain uses TRBV4-3 with TRBJ2-7; 10 nucleotides align to TRBD1. The J segment lost 2 bases and the V segment lost 1 base, leaving 5 bases of the junction unmatched. The CDR3 has 16 residues. Germline values: CDR1 LGHNA, CDR2 YSLEER. CDR3 amino acids: CASSQVRGQGAYEQYF. Written as DNA, the CDR3 is TGCGCCAGCAGCCAAGTTCGTGGACAGGGGGCCTACGAGCAGTACTTC.

This clone was picked up a small number of times. This chain connects TRBV7-6 to TRBJ2-2; possible D gene TRBD2, 5 bases. Trimming stripped 1 base from V and 7 bases from J, with 13 bases between. CDR1 is SGHVS and CDR2 is FNYEAQ in the germline V gene. CDR3 length equals 15 residues. Written as DNA, the CDR3 is TGTGCCAGCAGCTTAGATGGCCTAGCAGGCGGGGAGCTGTTTTTT. It codes for CASSLDGLAGGELFF.

J is TRBJ2-7 and V is TRBV18, with a possible D match to TRBD1 (5 bases). V dropped 0 bases and J dropped 6 bases, with 15 bases sitting between them. Germline values: CDR1 KGHSH, CDR2 LQKENI. This CDR3 is 15 amino acids long. This chain's CDR3 is CASSPPVGDQGEQYF. The DNA of the CDR3 is TGTGCCAGCTCACCACCGGTAGGCGATCAGGGCGAGCAGTACTTC.

This chain connects TRBV29-1 to TRBJ2-3; 8 bases are a match to TRBD2. The V gene end was trimmed by 6 bases and the J gene end by 2 bases; junction bases not matched to a gene: 7. The CDR3 consists of 14 residues. Germline V gene data show CDR1 as SQVTM and CDR2 as ANQGSEA. As DNA, the CDR3 is TGCAGCGTCAGAGTAGCGGGGTTCACAGATACGCAGTATTTT. This gives the protein CSVRVAGFTDTQYF.

The gene calls are TRBV11-2 and TRBJ2-2; 7 bases match TRBD1. The CDR3 extends over 15 amino acids. Losses at the gene ends were 4 bases for V and 7 bases for J; bases not matched to a gene: 9. Germline CDR1 and CDR2: SGHAT and FQNNGV. The CDR3 DNA follows: TGTGCCAGCAGCTCTCGGGCCAGGGGGAACGGGGAGCTGTTTTTT. Its protein product is CASSSRARGNGELFF. Variable domain in full (rest from reference TRBV11-2 and TRBJ2-2): EAGVAQSPRYKIIEKRQSVAFWCNPISGHATLYWYQQILGQGPKLLIQFQNNGVVDDSQLPKDRFSAERLKGVDSTLKIQPAKLEDSAVYLCASSSRARGNGELFFGEGSRLTVL.

In its sample, this clone was seen once. The rearrangement links TRBV4-1 to TRBJ2-5, with D hard to call. The CDR3 has 15 amino acids. The V and J ends lost 0 bases and 1 base respectively, with 9 bases between them. Germline CDR1 reads MGHRA; CDR2 reads YSYEKL. The CDR3 DNA reads as TGCGCCAGCAGCCAAGATGAGGATTTCCAAGAGACCCAGTACTTC. Protein sequence: CASSQDEDFQETQYF.

V is TRBV4-3 and J is TRBJ1-2; tentative D call: TRBD1 (5 bases). Germline-derived CDR1 and CDR2 are LGHNA and YSLEER. There are 15 residues in the CDR3. V was pared by 0 bases and J by 6 bases, with 14 bases between. The CDR3 sequence: CASSQDGREGNGYTF. The DNA of the CDR3 is TGCGCCAGCAGCCAAGATGGGAGGGAGGGGAATGGCTACACCTTC.

V and J are TRBV28 and TRBJ2-1; tentatively, D is TRBD1 (5 bases). CDR1 and CDR2 (germline): MDHEN, SYDVKM. With 5 bases removed from V and 9 bases from J, the gap between germline ends came to 23 bases. CDR3 length: 16 amino acids. CDR3 sequence reads: CASSHKGNHPLGEQFF. In nucleotides, the CDR3 is TGTGCCAGCAGTCACAAGGGGAATCACCCCCTTGGTGAGCAGTTCTTC. Filled out from reference TRBV28 and TRBJ2-1, the complete variable domain reads DVKVTQSSRYLVKRTGEKVFLECVQDMDHENMFWYRQDPGLGLRLIYFSYDVKMKEKGDIPEGYSVSREKKERFSLILESASTNQTSMYLCASSHKGNHPLGEQFFGPGTRLTVL.

The CDR3 DNA reads as TGTGCCAGCAGTGAAATGACTAGCGAAGGATCGGCCCAGTACTTC. Protein sequence: CASSEMTSEGSAQYF. This chain joins TRBV6-1 and TRBJ2-5, with 8 bases fitting TRBD2. V was pared by 2 bases and J by 9 bases, with 11 bases of the junction left unmatched. CDR1 is MNHNS and CDR2 is SASEGT in the germline V gene. This CDR3 has 15 residues.

CDR3 sequence (DNA): TGTGCCAGCAGCCAATCAGGGGAGAGCACAGATACGCAGTATTTT. Translation: CASSQSGESTDTQYF. The rearrangement uses TRBV13 and TRBJ2-3, with D perhaps matching TRBD1 (6 bases). V was cut by 5 bases and J by 0 bases, with 12 bases left in between. The CDR3 contains 15 residues. From germline, CDR1 is PRHDT and CDR2 FYEKMQ (reference sequence).

This sequence joins TRBV19 and TRBJ2-1; 8 bases map to TRBD1. Germline loops: CDR1 LNHDA, CDR2 SQIVND (reference sequence). CDR3 length: 15 amino acids. The trim removed 0 bases at V and 4 bases at J, leaving 2 bases unmatched. The CDR3 region is CASSIDRQGYNEQFF. The CDR3 bases are TGTGCCAGTAGTATAGATCGACAGGGGTACAATGAGCAGTTCTTC.

The rearrangement links TRBV18 to TRBJ2-1, with 13 bases that match TRBD2. Germline lookup yields CDR1 KGHSH and CDR2 LQKENI. V shed 0 bases, J shed 9 bases, and the junction held 8 bases outside the gene matches. The CDR3 extends over 17 amino acids. CDR3 protein: CASSPPGLAGVQVEQFF. The CDR3 DNA follows: TGTGCCAGCTCACCACCAGGACTAGCGGGAGTTCAGGTTGAGCAGTTCTTC. Looking up the rest from reference TRBV18 and TRBJ2-1 gives the full variable domain: NAGVMQNPRHLVRRRGQEARLRCSPMKGHSHVYWYRQLPEEGLKFMVYLQKENIIDESGMPKERFSAEFPKEGPSILRIQQVVRGDSAAYFCASSPPGLAGVQVEQFFGPGTRLTVL.

The chain combines TRBV2 with TRBJ1-5, with unresolved D. CDR3 length: 15 residues. CDR1 is SNHLY and CDR2 is FYNNEI in the germline V gene. V was trimmed by 7 bases and J by 7 bases, leaving 20 bases between them. The CDR3 DNA reads as TGTGCCAGCAAGGAGGTCTCGGACGGAGGGCAGCCCCAGCATTTT. As protein: CASKEVSDGGQPQHF.

The chain has TRBV10-3 and TRBJ2-1; 13 bases are shared with TRBD2. The CDR3 spans 16 residues. V was clipped by 3 bases and J by 6 bases; unmatched bases: 5. From germline, CDR1 is ENHRY and CDR2 SYGVKD. The CDR3 protein is CAISDVTSGRTNEQFF. The DNA of the CDR3 is TGTGCCATCAGTGACGTGACTAGCGGGAGGACCAATGAGCAGTTCTTC.

The V and J genes are TRBV27 and TRBJ1-2; 7 bases align to TRBD1. J gave up 4 bases and V 0 bases, and 8 bases lay outside the gene matches. The germline CDR1 and CDR2 sequences are MNHEY and SMNVEV (reference sequence). There are 16 residues in the CDR3. CDR3 sequence: CASSLSPQGGSYGYTF. CDR3 coding DNA: TGTGCCAGCAGTTTATCCCCCCAGGGGGGATCCTATGGCTACACCTTC.

V gene TRBV5-4 combines with J gene TRBJ2-3, with TRBD2 matching over 7 bases. Germline values: CDR1 SGHNT, CDR2 YYREEE (reference sequence). There are 15 residues in the CDR3. V was pared by 4 bases and J by 2 bases, with 7 bases of the junction left unmatched. CDR3 nucleotides: TGTGCCAGCAGCATTGGGGGGGTTTCCACAGATACGCAGTATTTT. This sequence encodes CASSIGGVSTDTQYF.

The CDR3 loop reads CASSQSPGGNQPQHF. DNA of the CDR3: TGCGCCAGCAGCCAAAGTCCAGGGGGCAATCAGCCCCAGCATTTT. This chain connects TRBV4-3 to TRBJ1-5, with a weak D call TRBD1 (6 bases). Trimming removed 2 bases at V and 2 bases at J, with 10 bases between. Germline V CDR1 and CDR2: LGHNA, YSLEER. The CDR3 consists of 15 residues.

This chain joins TRBV27 and TRBJ1-4, with TRBD1 matching over 7 bases. The V and J ends lost 3 bases and 4 bases, in that order; junction bases with no gene match: 14. The CDR3 spans 18 residues. In germline, CDR1 is MNHEY, CDR2 SMNVEV (reference sequence). The CDR3 coding sequence is TGTGCCAGCAGTTTCGTAATCCCGGACAGGACAATTAATGAAAAACTGTTTTTT. This sequence encodes CASSFVIPDRTINEKLFF. The variable domain in full, with the rest retrieved from reference TRBV27 and TRBJ1-4, is EAQVTQNPRYLITVTGKKLTVTCSQNMNHEYMSWYRQDPGLGLRQIYYSMNVEVTDKGDVPEGYKVSRKEKRNFPLILESPSPNQTSLYFCASSFVIPDRTINEKLFFGSGTQLSVL.

CDR3 DNA: TGTGCCAGCAGCCAATGGAGGGCCTCCTACGAGCAGTACTTC. Encoded protein: CASSQWRASYEQYF. The chain uses TRBV14 and TRBJ2-7; a possible D gene is TRBD2 (6 bases). Between the trimmed V and J ends, which lost 2 bases and 0 bases, there was a span of 8 bases. This CDR3 region has 14 residues. Looked up from germline, CDR1 is SGHDN and CDR2 is FVKESK.

The rearrangement joins TRBV19 to TRBJ1-5; possible D gene TRBD1, 5 bases. The CDR3 loop spans 15 amino acids. V was trimmed by 7 bases and J by 0 bases, leaving 13 bases between them. Germline-derived CDR1 and CDR2 are LNHDA and SQIVND (reference sequence). DNA of the CDR3: TGTGCCAGTACCGACAGCGGGCCTAGCAATCAGCCCCAGCATTTT. As protein: CASTDSGPSNQPQHF.